Detailed here is one T cell receptor beta chain. Its antigen is as yet unknown. This entry belongs to a study of cytomegalovirus exposure and HLA in healthy donors. The PCR made use of 60 Vbeta and 13 Jbeta primers. Here immunoSEQ multiplex PCR was the method, and the copy in TCRdb shows in-frame clones only, minus some. The repertoire holds about 120,000 clones, with 80% to 85% as singletons. V was cut by 1 base and J by 2 bases, with 17 bases left in between. Germline V CDR1 and CDR2: SGHAT, FQNNGV. CDR3 length: 17 amino acids. Whole-study findings and limits: Most TCR sequences were rare, but some public TCRs occurred in many donors.

The chain joins TRBV11-2 to TRBJ2-5; D perhaps matches TRBD1 (6 bases). The sample consisted of PBMCs. This sequence originates from a man between 25 and 39 years old in good health and CMV-seronegative. The CDR3 sequence is CASSLGTWAGDQETQYF. The CDR3 coding sequence is TGTGCCAGCAGCTTAGGAACGTGGGCAGGGGATCAAGAGACCCAGTACTTC.